This T cell receptor (beta chain) was profiled in a study of cytomegalovirus exposure and HLA in healthy donors (TCRdb year 2017). The study in broad terms: An earlier analysis of some 500 of the donors reported more than 250 Gb of sequence data and more than 90 million unique TCR beta sequences from about 200 million T cells. Donor age, sex, ethnicity and CMV serostatus were compiled together with the repertoire data. The study combined high-throughput TCR immunosequencing, statistical association of individual TCRs with disease status, and machine learning to predict cytomegalovirus infection status. The study was designed to test whether signatures of past pathogen exposure could be identified by cataloging public T cell receptors. An early release covering roughly 580 HLA-typed donors comprised about 300 gigabases of sequencing data and around 85 million unique TCR sequences. Of the roughly 400 genotyped donors, around 81% fell in the genetic ancestry cluster associated with self-reported Caucasian donors. Besides the first cohort of about 730 subjects, a separate validation cohort made up of 95 to 150 different subjects was used. A later analysis re-analyzed previously published TCR beta repertoires from roughly 630 donors and added high-resolution HLA genotyping to study TCR occurrence patterns. On average, roughly 250,000 unique TCR beta nucleotide sequences were sequenced per donor among fewer than 500 genotyped donors of the cohort, with about 19% of those sequences being non-productive. The study profiled the T cell repertoires of about 640 subjects by immunosequencing and related them to cytomegalovirus serostatus. HLA typing covered class I and class II loci at four-digit resolution. Typing coverage differed by locus: A, B, C, DRB1 and DQB1 were typed in roughly 620-630 donors, DQA1 in 500 to 550, DPA1 in 600 to 610, and DPB1 in just under 490. In the later analysis, no new phenotypic data were used to find candidate immune exposures; instead, reliance was placed on TCR beta sequences and their occurrence across donors. All discovery cohort repertoires had been generated using a single sequencing platform. An earlier analysis of 587 of the donors applied high-throughput TCR beta sequencing to assess whether each TCR beta V gene segment acted as functional or pseudogenic. Genome-wide SNP genotypes for about 65% of the 666 donors were used in a later genetic analysis, which treated that subset as a discovery cohort. Several DR-DQ haplotypes were treated as single units for association and clustering because of strong linkage in the cohort.

The investigation overall reported the following: In an earlier analysis of 587 of the donors, most TCR beta V segments were observed in productive rearrangements about 90% or about 30% of the time, broadly matching IMGT annotations. In vitro tests confirmed that three of the cytomegalovirus-associated TCR beta chains recognize cytomegalovirus antigens. The study listed approximately 160 TCR beta chains as associated with cytomegalovirus. Some 16 rarely observed V segments, including chromosome 9 orphons, were excluded from the earlier analysis of a few hundred of the donors because counts were too low. A cluster of highly shared sequence variants was judged likely to be a technical artifact of the sequencing pipeline. While some public TCRs were present in many individuals, most TCR sequences turned up only very rarely across donors. A later analysis found that TCR association rates varied across HLA loci, with DRB1 alleles showing the most associated TCRs and HLA-C alleles the fewest. Because HLA typing was unavailable for some donors at each locus, only the typed subset was used in association tests. The authors suggested that the approach could potentially be generalized to other disease states and immunological phenotypes. A later analysis found that HLA-associated TCR beta chains were more clonally expanded and had lower generation probabilities than equally common non-associated chains. An association between a missense DCLRE1C variant and V-gene and J-gene trimming of TCR beta chains was found in a later genetic analysis and replicated in an independent cohort. Several of the top co-occurrence clusters appeared to be linked to parvovirus B19, influenza, CMV and Epstein-Barr virus, according to a later analysis. Cytomegalovirus status was reported to be diagnosed by the classifier with high specificity and sensitivity in both the original and validation cohorts. A later analysis associated 15,000 to 20,000 TCR beta sequences with specific HLA alleles at a false discovery rate of 0.05. Strong co-occurrence of HLA alleles, especially DR and DQ, made assigning TCR associations to individual alleles difficult. A later genetic analysis reported fewer N-insertions in productive TCRs among donors in an Asian-associated ancestry cluster than the approximately 700-donor mean. A further reported finding was that TCR beta sequences accurately predicted the HLA-A and HLA-B alleles for most subjects in the first cohort. The only immune exposure information available for the cohort was CMV serostatus. A later analysis found that most CMV-associated TCR beta chains appeared HLA-restricted, with HLA associations seemingly driven largely by CMV exposure. Only TCR beta chains were sequenced in this cohort, and the absence of alpha or paired-chain data limited detectable features. The 87-base-pair reads could not distinguish some IMGT-functional V segments, including TRBV6-2 and TRBV6-3, so those segments were excluded. Linkage disequilibrium might explain the correlated functional status among segregating V segments, but an unknown experimental factor could not be excluded. Presence/absence analyses assumed roughly uniform sequencing depth across donors, an assumption that may not hold.

The cohort was made up of hundreds of healthy bone marrow donors. All cohort members were sampled while nominally healthy, although unrecorded immune exposures were likely present. The donor tested CMV seropositive, placing the donor among the roughly 300 seropositive members of the cohort. A peripheral blood sample was collected from each donor, and TCR beta sequencing was performed on peripheral blood mononuclear cells. Genomic DNA was extracted from the blood cell samples with the Qiagen DNeasy Blood Extraction Kit. Comments on this clone: Its antigen is currently not known. Within one base of it there is no much larger clone, and no base qualities were kept.

Preparation of the library involved the immunoSEQ multiplex PCR assay. A mixture of 60 forward primers for TCR Vbeta segments and 13 reverse primers for TCR Jbeta segments was used in the multiplex PCR. The CDR3 region of rearranged TCR beta genes was amplified from genomic DNA with a multiplex PCR assay. The amplified TCR beta libraries were sequenced on the Illumina HiSeq System as 87-base-pair reads. The authors' analysis ran thus. A later analysis tallied approximately 87 million unique TCR beta chains across the 666 repertoires, and around 9.9 million of those chains were shared by two or more donors. Raw reads were error-corrected and collapsed into unique sequences by a nearest-neighbor algorithm in which closely related sequences were merged to remove PCR and sequencing errors. To assign V, D and J gene segments, CDR3 sequences were aligned to IMGT reference sequences. Each retained sequence needed at least a six-nucleotide match to both a V gene segment and a J gene segment. Rearrangements were called productive when the CDR3 lacked stop codons and stayed in frame with V and J; all others were non-productive. CDR3 was defined according to IMGT convention as the region running from the second conserved V-encoded cysteine to the conserved J-encoded phenylalanine. The earlier analysis of some 550 of the donors excluded any sequence lacking an unambiguous match to a single V gene segment. An earlier analysis of several hundred of the donors called V segments functional above 56.7% productive rearrangements and segregating when the between-donor standard deviation exceeded 5%. To diagnose cytomegalovirus status from the catalog of TCR beta chain sequences, a statistical classification framework was built. V and J gene assignment, in a later analysis, came from comparing TCR nucleotide sequences with IMGT/GENE-DB human TR gene sequences. A later analysis assigned CDR3 sequences and most-parsimonious VDJ recombination scenarios with the TCRdist pipeline. In a later analysis, each TCR beta chain was defined by its CDR3 amino acid sequence together with its V-gene family, and reads without a unique V-gene family were excluded. As a way to deal with suspected cross-contamination and a sequencing artifact, a later analysis dropped roughly 620 nucleotide sequences that were highly shared and had low generation probability. A later analysis calculated a clonal expansion index for each public chain from normalized within-repertoire ranks of inferred template counts. Generation probabilities in a later analysis came from a VDJ recombination model fitted to out-of-frame rearrangements, and those results were checked against IGoR. A later analysis scored TCR-TCR, TCR-HLA and TCR-CMV co-occurrence with hypergeometric tests, applying a repertoire-size bias correction to TCR pairs. To estimate false discovery rates, a later analysis permuted the HLA or CMV assignments 20 times. In a later analysis, co-occurring TCRs were grouped using DBSCAN, and TCRdist sequence similarity was added for clustering within HLA-allele-positive subsets. For co-occurrence clustering, repertoires with fewer than 30,000 or more than 120,000 public chains were excluded, along with five repertoires with anomalous nucleotide sharing. TCRdb carries this immuneACCESS record with in-frame sequences only. Its versions omit some clonotypes, under half of them owing to an unresolved V gene in the studies checked, with the rest unexplained. The V and J calls and clone size were taken over from that table, and D and trimming were inferred from the DNA. This sample holds 150,000 or so clones; approximately 70% were observed only once. Together, the top ten hold roughly 6.6% of the sample.

Based on the germline V gene (reference sequence), the CDR1 and CDR2 sequences are LNHDA and SQIVND. Spanning cysteine to phenylalanine, the CDR3 consists of 15 amino acids. CDR3 DNA is the only sequence kept; it has 45 bases, read in frame from the first base. V trim: 5 bases; J trim: 3 bases; unmatched bases: 8. The chain is encoded by TRBV19 joined to TRBJ2-3, with 7 central nucleotides matching TRBD1. Sample: PBMCs. The origin of this receptor is a man in his forties in good health and CMV-seropositive. The CDR3 amino acid sequence is: CASSPRRQGTDTQYF. The DNA reads TGTGCCAGTAGTCCGCGCAGACAGGGAACAGATACGCAGTATTTT.